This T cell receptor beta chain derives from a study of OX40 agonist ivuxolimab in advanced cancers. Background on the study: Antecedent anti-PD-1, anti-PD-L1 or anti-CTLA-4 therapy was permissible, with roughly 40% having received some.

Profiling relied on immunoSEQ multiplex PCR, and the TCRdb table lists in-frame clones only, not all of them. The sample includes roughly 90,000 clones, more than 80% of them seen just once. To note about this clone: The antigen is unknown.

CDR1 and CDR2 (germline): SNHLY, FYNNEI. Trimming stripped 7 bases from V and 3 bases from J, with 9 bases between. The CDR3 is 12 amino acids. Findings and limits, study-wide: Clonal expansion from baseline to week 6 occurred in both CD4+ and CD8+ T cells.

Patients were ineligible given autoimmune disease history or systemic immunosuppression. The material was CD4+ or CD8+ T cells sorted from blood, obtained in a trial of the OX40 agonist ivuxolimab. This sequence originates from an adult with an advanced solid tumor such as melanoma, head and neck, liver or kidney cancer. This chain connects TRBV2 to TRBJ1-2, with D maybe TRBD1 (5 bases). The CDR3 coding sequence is TGTGCCAGCAAGGGGTGGGACTATGGCTACACCTTC. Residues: CASKGWDYGYTF.